Given below is one T cell receptor beta chain in context. This entry is derived from a study of blood T cell repertoires in COVID-19. Looking at the study overall: The samples span acute and convalescent COVID-19 from the United States, Italy and Spain.

How the authors handled the data: Nucleated cell number was recorded as an estimate derived from reference gene primer amplification. TCRdb's table, derived via immunoSEQ multiplex PCR, lists solely in-frame clones and lacks some. The V and J calls and the clone size are those of that table, but D and trimming were determined from the DNA. The sample includes over 150,000 clones, roughly 83% of them seen just once. Germline CDR1 reads SGHTA; CDR2 reads FQGTGA. With 6 bases clipped from V and 4 bases from J, the junction kept 6 bases outside the gene matches. This CDR3 is built from 15 residues. The receptor comes from a woman aged 55-70 years with COVID-19, enrolled during active disease. The chain uses TRBV7-3 and TRBJ2-3, with 11 bases identical to TRBD1. The sequenced sample consisted of peripheral blood. The CDR3 DNA follows: TGTGCCAGCAGACGGACAGGGGGCCTCGCAGATACGCAGTATTTT. Its protein product is CASRRTGGLADTQYF.